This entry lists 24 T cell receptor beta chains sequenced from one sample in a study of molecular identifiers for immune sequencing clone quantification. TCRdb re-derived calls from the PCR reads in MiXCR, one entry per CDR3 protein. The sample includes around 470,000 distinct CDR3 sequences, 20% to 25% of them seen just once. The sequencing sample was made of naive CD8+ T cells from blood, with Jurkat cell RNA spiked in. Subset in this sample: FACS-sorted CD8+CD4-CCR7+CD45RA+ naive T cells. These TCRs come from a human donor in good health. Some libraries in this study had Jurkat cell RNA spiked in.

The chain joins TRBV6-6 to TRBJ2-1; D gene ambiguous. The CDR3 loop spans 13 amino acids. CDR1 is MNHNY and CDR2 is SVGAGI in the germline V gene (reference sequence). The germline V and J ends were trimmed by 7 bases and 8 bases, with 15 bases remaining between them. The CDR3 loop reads CASNPQAYDEQFF. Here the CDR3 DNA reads TGTGCCAGCAACCCGCAGGCTTACGATGAGCAGTTCTTC.

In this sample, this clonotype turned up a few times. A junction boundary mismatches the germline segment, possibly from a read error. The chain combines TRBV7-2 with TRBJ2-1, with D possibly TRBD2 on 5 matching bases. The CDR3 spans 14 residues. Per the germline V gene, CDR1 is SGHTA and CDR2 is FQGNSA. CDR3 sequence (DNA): TGTGCCAGCAGCAACATCGGAGACTACAGTGAGCAGTTCTTC. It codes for CASSNIGDYSEQFF.

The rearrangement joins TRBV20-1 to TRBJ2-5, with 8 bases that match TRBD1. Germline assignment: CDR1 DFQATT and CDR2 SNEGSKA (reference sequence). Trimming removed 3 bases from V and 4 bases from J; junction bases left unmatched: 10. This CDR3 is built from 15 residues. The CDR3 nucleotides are TGCAGTGCTAGTTTCACGCCCCAGGGGGCAGAGACCCAGTACTTC. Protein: CSASFTPQGAETQYF.

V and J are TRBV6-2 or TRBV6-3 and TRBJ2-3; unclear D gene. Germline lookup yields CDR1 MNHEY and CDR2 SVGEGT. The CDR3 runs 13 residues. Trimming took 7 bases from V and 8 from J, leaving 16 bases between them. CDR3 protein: CASTSPAWATQYF. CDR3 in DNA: TGTGCCAGCACCTCACCCGCTTGGGCTACGCAGTATTTT.

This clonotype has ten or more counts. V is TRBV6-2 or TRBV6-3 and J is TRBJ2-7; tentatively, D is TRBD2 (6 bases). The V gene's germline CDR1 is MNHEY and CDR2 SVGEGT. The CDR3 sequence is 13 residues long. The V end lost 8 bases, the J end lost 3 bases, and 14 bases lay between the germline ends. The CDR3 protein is CASGAGTLYEQYF. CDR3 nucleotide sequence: TGTGCCAGCGGCGCCGGGACTCTCTACGAGCAGTACTTC.

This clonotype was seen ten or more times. CDR3 nucleotides: TGCAGTGCTAGAGATGTGGAAGAGCTAGCCAAAAACATTCAGTACTTC. Its translation: CSARDVEELAKNIQYF. This chain uses TRBV20-1 with TRBJ2-4; D remains unclear. The CDR3 consists of 16 residues. Trimming cost V 0 bases and J 0 bases, with 12 bases left between them. Germline V gene data show CDR1 as DFQATT and CDR2 as SNEGSKA (reference sequence).

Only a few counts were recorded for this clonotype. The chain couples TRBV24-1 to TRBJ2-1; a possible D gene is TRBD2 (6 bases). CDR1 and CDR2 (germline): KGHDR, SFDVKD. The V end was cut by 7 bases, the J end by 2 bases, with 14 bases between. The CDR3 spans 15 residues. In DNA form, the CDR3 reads TGTGCCACCAGCGCCCCCCCGGGGGCCTACAATGAGCAGTTCTTC. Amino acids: CATSAPPGAYNEQFF.

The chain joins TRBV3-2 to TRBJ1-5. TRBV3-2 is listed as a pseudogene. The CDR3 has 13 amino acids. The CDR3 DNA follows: TGTGCCAGCAGCCAAGACGCCTGCCAGCCCCAGCATTTT. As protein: CASSQDACQPQHF.

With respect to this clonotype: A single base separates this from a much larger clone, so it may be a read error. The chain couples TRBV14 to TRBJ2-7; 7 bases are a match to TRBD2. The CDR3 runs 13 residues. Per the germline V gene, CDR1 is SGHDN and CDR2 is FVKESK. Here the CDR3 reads CASSQHGDYERYF. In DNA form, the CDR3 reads TGTGCCAGCAGCCAACACGGGGACTACGAGCGGTACTTC.

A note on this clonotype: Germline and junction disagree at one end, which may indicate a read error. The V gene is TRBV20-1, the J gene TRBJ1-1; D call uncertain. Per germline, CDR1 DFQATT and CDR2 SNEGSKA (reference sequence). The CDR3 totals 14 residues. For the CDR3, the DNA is TGCAGTGCTAGTCGCGATCCCGGGTACACTGATGCTTTCTTT. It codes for CSASRDPGYTDAFF.

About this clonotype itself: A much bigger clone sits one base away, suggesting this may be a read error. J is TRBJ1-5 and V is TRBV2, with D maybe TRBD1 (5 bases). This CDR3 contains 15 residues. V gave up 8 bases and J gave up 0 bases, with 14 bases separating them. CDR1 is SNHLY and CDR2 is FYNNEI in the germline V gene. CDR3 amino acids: CASGRDPSSNQPQHF. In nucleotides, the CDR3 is TGTGCCAGCGGAAGGGACCCCAGTAGCAATCAGCCCCAGCATTTT. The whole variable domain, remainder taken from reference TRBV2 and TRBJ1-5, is EPEVTQTPSHQVTQMGQEVILRCVPISNHLYFYWYRQILGQKVEFLVSFYNNEISEKSEIFDDQFSVERPDGSNFTLKIRSTKLEDSAMYFCASGRDPSSNQPQHFGDGTRLSIL.

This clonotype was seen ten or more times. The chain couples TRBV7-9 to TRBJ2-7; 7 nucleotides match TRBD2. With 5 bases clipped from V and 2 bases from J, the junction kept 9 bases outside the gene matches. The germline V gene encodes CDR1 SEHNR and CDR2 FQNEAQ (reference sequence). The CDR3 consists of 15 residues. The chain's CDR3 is CASSLLAADTYEQYF. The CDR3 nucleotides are TGTGCCAGCAGCCTCCTAGCGGCCGATACCTACGAGCAGTACTTC.

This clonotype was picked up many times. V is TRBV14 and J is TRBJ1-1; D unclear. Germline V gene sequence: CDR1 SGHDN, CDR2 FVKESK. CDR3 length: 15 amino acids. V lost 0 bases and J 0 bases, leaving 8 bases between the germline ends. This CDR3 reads CASSQDHPMNTEAFF. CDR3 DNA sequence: TGTGCCAGCAGCCAAGATCACCCGATGAACACTGAAGCTTTCTTT.

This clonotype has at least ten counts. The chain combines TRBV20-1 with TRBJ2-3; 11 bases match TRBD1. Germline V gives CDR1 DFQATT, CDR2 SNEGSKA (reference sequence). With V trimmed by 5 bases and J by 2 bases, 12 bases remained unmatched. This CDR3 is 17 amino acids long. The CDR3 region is CSAPPGQGAPNTDTQYF. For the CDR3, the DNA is TGCAGTGCTCCGCCAGGACAGGGGGCCCCTAACACAGATACGCAGTATTTT.

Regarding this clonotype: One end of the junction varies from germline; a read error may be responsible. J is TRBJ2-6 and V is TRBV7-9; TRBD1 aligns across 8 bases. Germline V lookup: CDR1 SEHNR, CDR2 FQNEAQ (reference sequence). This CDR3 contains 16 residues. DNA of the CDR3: TGTGCCAGCAGCCCCCGGACAGGGTCTGGGGCCTACGTCCTGACTTTC. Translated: CASSPRTGSGAYVLTF.

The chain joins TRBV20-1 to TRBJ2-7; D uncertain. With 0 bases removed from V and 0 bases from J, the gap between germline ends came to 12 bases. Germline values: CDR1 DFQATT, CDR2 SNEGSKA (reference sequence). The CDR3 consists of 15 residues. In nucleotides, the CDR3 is TGCAGTGCTAGAGATCATTCTAAGAGCTCCTACGAGCAGTACTTC. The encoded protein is CSARDHSKSSYEQYF.

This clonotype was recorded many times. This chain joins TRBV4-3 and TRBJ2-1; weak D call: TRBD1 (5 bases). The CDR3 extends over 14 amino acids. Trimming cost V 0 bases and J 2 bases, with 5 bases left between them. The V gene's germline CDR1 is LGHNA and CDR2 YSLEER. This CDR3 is CASSQDRAYNEQFF. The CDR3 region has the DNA TGCGCCAGCAGCCAAGACAGGGCCTACAATGAGCAGTTCTTC.

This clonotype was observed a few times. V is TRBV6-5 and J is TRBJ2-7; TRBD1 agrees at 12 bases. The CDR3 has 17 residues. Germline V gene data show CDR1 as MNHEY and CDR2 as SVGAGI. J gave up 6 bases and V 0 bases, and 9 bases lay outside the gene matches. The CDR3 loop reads CASSYSKFGTGGLEQYF. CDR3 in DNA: TGTGCCAGCAGTTACTCGAAGTTCGGGACAGGGGGCCTCGAGCAGTACTTC.

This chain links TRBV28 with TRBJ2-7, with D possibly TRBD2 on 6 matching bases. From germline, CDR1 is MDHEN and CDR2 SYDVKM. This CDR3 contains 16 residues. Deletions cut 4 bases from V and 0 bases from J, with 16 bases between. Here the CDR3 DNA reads TGTGCCAGCAGTTGGCCGTTGCGGGGCAGCTCCTACGAGCAGTACTTC. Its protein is CASSWPLRGSSYEQYF.

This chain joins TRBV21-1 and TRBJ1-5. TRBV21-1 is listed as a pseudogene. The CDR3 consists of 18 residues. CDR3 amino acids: CASSKVRGRLRSSQPQHF. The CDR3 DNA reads TGTGCCAGCAGCAAAGTGAGAGGCAGGCTCAGATCCTCTCAGCCCCAGCATTTT.

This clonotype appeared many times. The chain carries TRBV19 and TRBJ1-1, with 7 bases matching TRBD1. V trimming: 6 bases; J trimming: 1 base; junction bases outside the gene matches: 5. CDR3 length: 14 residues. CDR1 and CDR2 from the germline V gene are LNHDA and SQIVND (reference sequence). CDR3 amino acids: CASRPGGANTEAFF. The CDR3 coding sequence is TGTGCCAGTAGACCAGGGGGGGCGAACACTGAAGCTTTCTTT.

CDR3 region: CASSGRTVSDPWYNEQFF. DNA for the CDR3: TGTGCCAGTAGTGGCCGGACAGTATCAGATCCCTGGTACAATGAGCAGTTCTTC. V is TRBV19 and J is TRBJ2-1; possible D gene TRBD1, 6 bases. This CDR3 is built from 18 residues. CDR1 and CDR2 (germline): LNHDA, SQIVND (reference sequence). The V end was cut by 5 bases, the J end by 4 bases, with 24 bases between.

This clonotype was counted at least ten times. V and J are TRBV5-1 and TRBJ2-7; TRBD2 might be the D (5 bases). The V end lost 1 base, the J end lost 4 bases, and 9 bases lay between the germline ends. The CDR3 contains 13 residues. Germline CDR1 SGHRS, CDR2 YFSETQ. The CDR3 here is CASSLSGLYEQYF. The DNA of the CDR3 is TGCGCCAGCAGCTTGTCCGGACTTTACGAGCAGTACTTC.

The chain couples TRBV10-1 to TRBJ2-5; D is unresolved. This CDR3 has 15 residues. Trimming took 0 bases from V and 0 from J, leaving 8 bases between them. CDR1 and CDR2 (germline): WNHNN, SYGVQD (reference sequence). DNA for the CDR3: TGCGCCAGCAGTGAGTCGAGCACGTACCAAGAGACCCAGTACTTC. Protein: CASSESSTYQETQYF.